Shown below are 3 T cell receptor beta chains from a single sample sequenced in a study of tissue T cells after allogeneic stem cell transplantation. The assay was immunoSEQ multiplex PCR, and TCRdb's table has in-frame clones only and misses some. The sample yields more than 800 clones, approximately 40% seen once. The sample was ileal tissue, taken at autopsy. These receptors came from a female patient aged 40-70 years with steroid-refractory graft-versus-host disease after an allogeneic stem cell transplant. Some T cells may have originated in the graft donor.

V and J are TRBV5-6 and TRBJ2-5; no firm D call. V lost 1 base and J 7 bases, leaving 8 bases between the germline ends. This CDR3 is built from 12 residues. Germline V lookup: CDR1 SGHDT, CDR2 YYEEEE. The CDR3 DNA is TGTGCCAGCAGCTTGAAGGCCGGGACCCAGTACTTC. It specifies CASSLKAGTQYF.

This clone is termed large. The chain combines TRBV28 with TRBJ1-2, with 7 bases that match TRBD1. The germline V gene has CDR1 MDHEN and CDR2 SYDVKM. CDR3 size: 12 residues. The V segment lost 5 bases and the J segment 6 bases; nucleotides outside the gene matches: 3. This chain's CDR3 is CASSKTGNGYTF. DNA for the CDR3: TGTGCCAGCAGTAAGACAGGGAATGGCTACACCTTC.

This clone was counted only a few times. The chain carries TRBV25-1 and TRBJ2-7, with no clear D. The CDR3 sequence is 15 residues long. Between the trimmed V and J ends, which lost 3 bases and 3 bases, there was a span of 15 bases. Germline CDR1 and CDR2: MGHDK and SYGVNS. In DNA, the CDR3 is TGTGCCAGCAGTGAGTCGGCAGGAACAAACTACGAGCAGTACTTC. Translation: CASSESAGTNYEQYF.